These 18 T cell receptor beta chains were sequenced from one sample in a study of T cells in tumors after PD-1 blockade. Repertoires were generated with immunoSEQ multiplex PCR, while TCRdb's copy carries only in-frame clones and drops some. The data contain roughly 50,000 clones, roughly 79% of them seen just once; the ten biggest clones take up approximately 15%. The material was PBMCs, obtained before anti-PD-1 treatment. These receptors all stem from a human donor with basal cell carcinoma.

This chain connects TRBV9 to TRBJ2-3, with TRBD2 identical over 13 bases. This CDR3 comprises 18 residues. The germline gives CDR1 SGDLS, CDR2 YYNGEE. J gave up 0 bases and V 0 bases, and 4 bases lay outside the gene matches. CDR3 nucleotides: TGTGCCAGCAGCGTAGGGACTAGCGGGGGCCCTAGCACAGATACGCAGTATTTT. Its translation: CASSVGTSGGPSTDTQYF.

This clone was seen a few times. Here the CDR3 reads CASSEQRTSSGNTIYF. The CDR3 DNA reads as TGTGCCAGTAGCGAACAGAGGACTAGCTCTGGAAACACCATATATTTT. The J gene is TRBJ1-3, the V gene TRBV19; no clear D. Trimming shortened V by 6 bases and J by 0 bases, and 15 bases separated the two germline ends. Germline V CDR1 and CDR2: LNHDA, SQIVND (reference sequence). The CDR3 has 16 amino acids.

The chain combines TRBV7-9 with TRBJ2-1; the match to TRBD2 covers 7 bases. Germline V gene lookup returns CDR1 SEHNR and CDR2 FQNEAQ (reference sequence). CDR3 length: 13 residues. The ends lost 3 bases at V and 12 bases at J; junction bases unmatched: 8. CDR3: CASSLGTTFGQFF. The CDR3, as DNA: TGTGCCAGCAGCTTGGGGACTACTTTTGGGCAGTTCTTC.

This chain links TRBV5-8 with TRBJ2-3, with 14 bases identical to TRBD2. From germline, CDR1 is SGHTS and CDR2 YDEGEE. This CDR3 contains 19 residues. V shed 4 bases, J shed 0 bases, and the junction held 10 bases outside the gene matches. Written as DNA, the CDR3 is TGTGCCAGCAGCAAAGGGACTAGCGGGAGTCATCCAAGCACAGATACGCAGTATTTT. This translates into CASSKGTSGSHPSTDTQYF.

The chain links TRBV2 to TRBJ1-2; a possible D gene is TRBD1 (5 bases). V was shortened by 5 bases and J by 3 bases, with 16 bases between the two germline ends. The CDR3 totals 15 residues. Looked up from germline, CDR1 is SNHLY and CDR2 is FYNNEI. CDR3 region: CASSLPGRRDYGYTF. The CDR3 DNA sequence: TGTGCCAGCAGTCTCCCAGGACGCAGGGACTATGGCTACACCTTC.

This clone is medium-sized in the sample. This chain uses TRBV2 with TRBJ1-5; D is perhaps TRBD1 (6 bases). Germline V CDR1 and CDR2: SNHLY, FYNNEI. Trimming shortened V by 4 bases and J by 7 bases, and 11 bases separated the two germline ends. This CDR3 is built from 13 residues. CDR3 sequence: CASSAKGGQPQHF. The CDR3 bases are TGTGCCAGCAGTGCTAAGGGGGGGCAGCCCCAGCATTTT.

This CDR3 reads CASSKLQGAEAFF. CDR3 sequence (DNA): TGTGCCAGCAGTAAATTACAGGGGGCTGAAGCTTTCTTT. V gene TRBV12-3 or TRBV12-4 combines with J gene TRBJ1-1; 8 bases align to TRBD1. Unmatched junction bases numbered 5, after V lost 5 bases and J lost 6 bases. CDR3 size: 13 residues.

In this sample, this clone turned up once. The CDR3 nucleotides read TGTGCCATCAGTCAGGGGGCAAACACTGAAGCTTTCTTT. It codes for CAISQGANTEAFF. The gene calls are TRBV10-3 and TRBJ1-1, with 8 nucleotides matching TRBD1. Trimming cost V 5 bases and J 2 bases; bases outside gene matches: 1. The CDR3 has 13 residues. Germline V lookup: CDR1 ENHRY, CDR2 SYGVKD.

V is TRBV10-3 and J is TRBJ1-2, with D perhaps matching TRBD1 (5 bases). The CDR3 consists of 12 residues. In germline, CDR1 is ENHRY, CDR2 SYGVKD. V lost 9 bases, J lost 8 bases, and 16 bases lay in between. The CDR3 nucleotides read TGTGCCATGGCGCGGGAGGGGATCGGCTACACCTTC. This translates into CAMAREGIGYTF.

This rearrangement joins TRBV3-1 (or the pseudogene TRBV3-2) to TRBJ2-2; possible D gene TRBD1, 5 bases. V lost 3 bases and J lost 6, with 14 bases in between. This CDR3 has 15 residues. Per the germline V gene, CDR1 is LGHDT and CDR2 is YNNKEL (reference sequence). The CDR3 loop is CASSHVSRGAGELFF. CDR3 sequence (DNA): TGTGCCAGCAGCCACGTTTCTAGGGGCGCCGGGGAGCTGTTTTTT.

The CDR3, as DNA: TGTGCCATCAGTCTCTCAGGCGGGGACAGGGGCGACTACACCTTC. Protein product: CAISLSGGDRGDYTF. The V and J genes are TRBV10-3 and TRBJ1-2, with 10 bases that match TRBD1. This CDR3 region has 15 residues. Germline V gene data show CDR1 as ENHRY and CDR2 as SYGVKD. Losses at the gene ends were 5 bases for V and 10 bases for J; bases not matched to a gene: 13.

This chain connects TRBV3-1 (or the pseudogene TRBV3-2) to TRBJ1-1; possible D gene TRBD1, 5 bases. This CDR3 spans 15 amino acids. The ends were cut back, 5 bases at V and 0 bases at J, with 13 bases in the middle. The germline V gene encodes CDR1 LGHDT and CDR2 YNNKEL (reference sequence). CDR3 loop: CASSLPGRLNTEAFF. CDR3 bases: TGTGCCAGCAGCTTACCGGGACGTCTGAACACTGAAGCTTTCTTT.

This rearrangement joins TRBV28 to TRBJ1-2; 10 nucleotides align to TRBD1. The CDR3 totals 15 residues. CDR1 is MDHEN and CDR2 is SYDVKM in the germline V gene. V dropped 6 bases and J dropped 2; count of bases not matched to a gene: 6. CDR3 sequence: CASRTGGAENYGYTF. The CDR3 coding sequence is TGTGCCAGCAGGACAGGGGGCGCCGAGAACTATGGCTACACCTTC.

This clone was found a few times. In nucleotides, the CDR3 is TGTGCCAGCAGTGAAATAGGCAATCAGCCCCAGCATTTT. This translates into CASSEIGNQPQHF. The chain uses TRBV2 and TRBJ1-5, with D unresolved. The V end was cut by 2 bases, the J end by 2 bases, with 4 bases between. The CDR3 extends over 13 amino acids. Looked up from germline, CDR1 is SNHLY and CDR2 is FYNNEI.

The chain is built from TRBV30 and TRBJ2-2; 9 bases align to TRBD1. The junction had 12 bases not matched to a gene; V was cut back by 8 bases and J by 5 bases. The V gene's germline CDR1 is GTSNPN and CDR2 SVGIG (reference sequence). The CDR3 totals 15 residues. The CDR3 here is CAATGGAVMTGELFF. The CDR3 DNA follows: TGTGCCGCCACAGGGGGCGCGGTTATGACCGGGGAGCTGTTTTTT.

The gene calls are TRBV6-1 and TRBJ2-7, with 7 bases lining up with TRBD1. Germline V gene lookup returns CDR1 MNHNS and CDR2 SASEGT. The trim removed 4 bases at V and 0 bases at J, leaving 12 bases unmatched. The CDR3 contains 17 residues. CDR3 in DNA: TGTGCCAGCAGTGGGGCAGATCGGACAGGCCTCTCCTACGAGCAGTACTTC. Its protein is CASSGADRTGLSYEQYF.

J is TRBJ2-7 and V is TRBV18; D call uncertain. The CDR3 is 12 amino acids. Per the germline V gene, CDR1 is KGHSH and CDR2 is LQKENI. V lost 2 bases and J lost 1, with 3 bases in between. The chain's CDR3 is CASSPESYEQYF. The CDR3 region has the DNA TGTGCCAGCTCACCAGAATCCTACGAGCAGTACTTC.

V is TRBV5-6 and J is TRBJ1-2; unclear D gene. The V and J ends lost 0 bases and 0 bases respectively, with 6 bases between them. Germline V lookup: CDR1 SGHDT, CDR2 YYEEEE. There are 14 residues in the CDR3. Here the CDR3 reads CASSLVETNYGYTF. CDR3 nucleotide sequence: TGTGCCAGCAGCTTGGTCGAGACTAACTATGGCTACACCTTC.